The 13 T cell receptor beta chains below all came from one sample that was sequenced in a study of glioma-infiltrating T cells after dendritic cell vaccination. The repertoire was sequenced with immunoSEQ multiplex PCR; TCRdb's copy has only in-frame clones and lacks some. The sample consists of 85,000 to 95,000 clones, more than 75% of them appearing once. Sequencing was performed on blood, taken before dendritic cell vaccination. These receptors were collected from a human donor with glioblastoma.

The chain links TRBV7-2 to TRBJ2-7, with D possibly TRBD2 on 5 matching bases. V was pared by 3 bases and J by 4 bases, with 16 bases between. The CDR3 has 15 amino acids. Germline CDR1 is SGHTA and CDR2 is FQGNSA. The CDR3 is CASSFGPAAVYEQYF. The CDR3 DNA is TGTGCCAGCAGCTTCGGCCCAGCGGCTGTTTACGAGCAGTACTTC.

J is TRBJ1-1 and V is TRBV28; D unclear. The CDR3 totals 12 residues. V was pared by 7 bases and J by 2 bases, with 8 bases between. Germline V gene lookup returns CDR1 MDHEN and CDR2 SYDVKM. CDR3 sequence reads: CASNYRNTEAFF. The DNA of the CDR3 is TGTGCCAGCAATTACAGAAACACTGAAGCTTTCTTT.

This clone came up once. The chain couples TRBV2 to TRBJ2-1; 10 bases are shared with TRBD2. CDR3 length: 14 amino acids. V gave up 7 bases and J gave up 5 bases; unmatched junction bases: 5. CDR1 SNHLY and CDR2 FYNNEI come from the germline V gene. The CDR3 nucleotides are TGTGCCAGCACTCGGACTAGCGGAAACAATGAGCAGTTCTTC. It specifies CASTRTSGNNEQFF.

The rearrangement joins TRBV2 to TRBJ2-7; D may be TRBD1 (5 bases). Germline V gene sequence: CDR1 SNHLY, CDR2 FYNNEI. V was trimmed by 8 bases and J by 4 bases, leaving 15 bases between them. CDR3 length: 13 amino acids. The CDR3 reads CASAVAGKYEQYF. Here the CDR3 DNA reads TGTGCCAGCGCGGTGGCAGGGAAGTACGAGCAGTACTTC.

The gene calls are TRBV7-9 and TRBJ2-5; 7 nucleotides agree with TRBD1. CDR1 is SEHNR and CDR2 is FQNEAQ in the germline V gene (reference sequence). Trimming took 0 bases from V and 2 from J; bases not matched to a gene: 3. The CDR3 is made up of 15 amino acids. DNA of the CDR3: TGTGCCAGCAGCTTAGCTTCGGGACAGCAAGAGACCCAGTACTTC. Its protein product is CASSLASGQQETQYF.

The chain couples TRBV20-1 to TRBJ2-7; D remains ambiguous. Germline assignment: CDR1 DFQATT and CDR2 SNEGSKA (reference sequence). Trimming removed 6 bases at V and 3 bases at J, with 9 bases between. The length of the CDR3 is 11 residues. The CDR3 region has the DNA TGCAGTGCCCTAGGAGTCTACGAGCAGTACTTC. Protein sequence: CSALGVYEQYF.

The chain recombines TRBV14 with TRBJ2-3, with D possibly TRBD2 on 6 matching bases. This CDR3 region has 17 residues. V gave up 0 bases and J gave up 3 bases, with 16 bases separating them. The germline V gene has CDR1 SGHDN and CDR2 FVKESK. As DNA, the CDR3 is TGTGCCAGCAGCCAAGACCCAGCGGGCTGGGGGACAGATACGCAGTATTTT. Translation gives CASSQDPAGWGTDTQYF.

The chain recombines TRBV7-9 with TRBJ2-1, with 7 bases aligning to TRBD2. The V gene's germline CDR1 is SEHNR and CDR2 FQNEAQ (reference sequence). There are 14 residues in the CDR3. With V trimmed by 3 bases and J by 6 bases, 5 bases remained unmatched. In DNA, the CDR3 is TGTGCCAGCAGCTTTAGCGGGTCGCTCAATGAGCAGTTCTTC. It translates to CASSFSGSLNEQFF. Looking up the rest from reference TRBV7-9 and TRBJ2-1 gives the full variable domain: DTGVSQNPRHKITKRGQNVTFRCDPISEHNRLYWYRQTLGQGPEFLTYFQNEAQLEKSRLLSDRFSAERPKGSFSTLEIQRTEQGDSAMYLCASSFSGSLNEQFFGPGTRLTVL.

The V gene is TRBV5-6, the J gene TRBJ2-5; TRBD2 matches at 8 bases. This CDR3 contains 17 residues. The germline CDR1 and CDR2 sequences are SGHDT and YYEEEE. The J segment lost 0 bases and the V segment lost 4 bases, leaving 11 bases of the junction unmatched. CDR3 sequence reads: CASSPGLAGSYQETQYF. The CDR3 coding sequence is TGTGCCAGCAGCCCCGGGCTAGCGGGTTCGTACCAAGAGACCCAGTACTTC. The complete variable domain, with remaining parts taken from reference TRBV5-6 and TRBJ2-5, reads DAGVTQSPTHLIKTRGQQVTLRCSPKSGHDTVSWYQQALGQGPQFIFQYYEEEERQRGNFPDRFSGHQFPNYSSELNVNALLLGDSALYLCASSPGLAGSYQETQYFGPGTRLLVL.

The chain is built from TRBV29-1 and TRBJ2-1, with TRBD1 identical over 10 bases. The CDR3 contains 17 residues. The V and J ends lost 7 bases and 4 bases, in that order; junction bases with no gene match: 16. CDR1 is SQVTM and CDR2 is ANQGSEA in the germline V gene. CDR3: CSAQPGTGVDRYNEQFF. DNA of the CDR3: TGCAGCGCCCAACCGGGGACAGGGGTCGATCGATACAATGAGCAGTTCTTC.

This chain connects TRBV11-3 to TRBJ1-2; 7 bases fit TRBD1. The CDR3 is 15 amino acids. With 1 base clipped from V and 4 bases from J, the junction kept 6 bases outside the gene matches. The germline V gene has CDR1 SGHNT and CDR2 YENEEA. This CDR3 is CASSLGSGDSYGYTF. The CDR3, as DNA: TGTGCCAGCAGCTTAGGTTCGGGGGACAGCTATGGCTACACCTTC.

CDR3 loop: CASSSRGDNTGELFF. The CDR3 bases are TGTGCCAGCAGCTCCAGGGGGGACAACACCGGGGAGCTGTTTTTT. This chain links TRBV7-2 with TRBJ2-2; D might be TRBD1 (7 bases). Germline loops: CDR1 SGHTA, CDR2 FQGNSA. CDR3 size: 15 residues. Trimming stripped 4 bases from V and 2 bases from J, with 11 bases between. Complete variable domain (other parts from reference TRBV7-2 and TRBJ2-2): GAGVSQSPSNKVTEKGKDVELRCDPISGHTALYWYRQSLGQGLEFLIYFQGNSAPDKSGLPSDRFSAERTGGSVSTLTIQRTQQEDSAVYLCASSSRGDNTGELFFGEGSRLTVL.

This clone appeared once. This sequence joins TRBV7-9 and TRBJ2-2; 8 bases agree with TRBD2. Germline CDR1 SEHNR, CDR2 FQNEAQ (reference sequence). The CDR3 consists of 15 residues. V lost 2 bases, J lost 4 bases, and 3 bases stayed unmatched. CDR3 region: CASSLSLAGTGELFF. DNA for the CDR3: TGTGCCAGCAGCTTAAGTCTAGCGGGCACCGGGGAGCTGTTTTTT. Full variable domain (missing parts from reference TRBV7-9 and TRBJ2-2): DTGVSQNPRHKITKRGQNVTFRCDPISEHNRLYWYRQTLGQGPEFLTYFQNEAQLEKSRLLSDRFSAERPKGSFSTLEIQRTEQGDSAMYLCASSLSLAGTGELFFGEGSRLTVL.